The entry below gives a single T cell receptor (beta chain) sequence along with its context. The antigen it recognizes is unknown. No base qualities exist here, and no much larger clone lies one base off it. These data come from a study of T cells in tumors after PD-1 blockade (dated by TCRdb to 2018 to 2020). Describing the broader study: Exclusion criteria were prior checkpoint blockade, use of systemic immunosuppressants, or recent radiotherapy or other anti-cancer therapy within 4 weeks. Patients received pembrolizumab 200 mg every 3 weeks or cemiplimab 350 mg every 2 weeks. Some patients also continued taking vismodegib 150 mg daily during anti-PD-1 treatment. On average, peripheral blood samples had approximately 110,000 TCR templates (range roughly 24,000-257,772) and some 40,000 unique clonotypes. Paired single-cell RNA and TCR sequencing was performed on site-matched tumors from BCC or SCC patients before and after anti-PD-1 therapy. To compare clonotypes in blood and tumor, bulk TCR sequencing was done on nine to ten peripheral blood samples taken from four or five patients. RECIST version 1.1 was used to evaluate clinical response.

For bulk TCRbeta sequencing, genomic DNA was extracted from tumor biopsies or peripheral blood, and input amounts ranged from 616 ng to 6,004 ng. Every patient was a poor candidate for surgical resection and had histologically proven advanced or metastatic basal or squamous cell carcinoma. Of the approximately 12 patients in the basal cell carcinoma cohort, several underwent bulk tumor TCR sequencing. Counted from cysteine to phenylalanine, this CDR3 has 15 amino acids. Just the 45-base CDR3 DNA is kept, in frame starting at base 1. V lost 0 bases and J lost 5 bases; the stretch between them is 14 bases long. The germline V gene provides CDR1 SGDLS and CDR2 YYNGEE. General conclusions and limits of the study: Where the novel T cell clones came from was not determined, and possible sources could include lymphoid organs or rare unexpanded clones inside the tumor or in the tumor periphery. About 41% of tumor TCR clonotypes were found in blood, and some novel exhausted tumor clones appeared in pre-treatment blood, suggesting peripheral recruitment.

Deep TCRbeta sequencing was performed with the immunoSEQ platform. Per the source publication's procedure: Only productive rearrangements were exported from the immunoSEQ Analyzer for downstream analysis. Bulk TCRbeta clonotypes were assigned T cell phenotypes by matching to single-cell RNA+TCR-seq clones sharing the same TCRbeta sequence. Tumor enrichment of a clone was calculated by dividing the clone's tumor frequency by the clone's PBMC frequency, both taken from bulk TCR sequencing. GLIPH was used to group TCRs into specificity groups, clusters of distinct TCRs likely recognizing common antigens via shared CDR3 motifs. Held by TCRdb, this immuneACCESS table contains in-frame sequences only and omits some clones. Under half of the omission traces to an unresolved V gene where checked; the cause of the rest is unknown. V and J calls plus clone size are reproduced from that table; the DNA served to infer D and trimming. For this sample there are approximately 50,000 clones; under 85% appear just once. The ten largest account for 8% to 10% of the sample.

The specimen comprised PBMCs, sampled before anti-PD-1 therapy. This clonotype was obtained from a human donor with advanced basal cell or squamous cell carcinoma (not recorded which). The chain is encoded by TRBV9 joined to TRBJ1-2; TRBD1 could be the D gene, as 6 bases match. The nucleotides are TGTGCCAGCAGCGTAGTCTCGGGGGCTGGGTATGGCTACACCTTC. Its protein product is CASSVVSGAGYGYTF.